The text below deals with one T cell receptor (beta chain). This specimen belongs to a study of blood T cell repertoires in COVID-19. At the level of the study: Some COVID-19 samples were acute and others convalescent; all came from the United States, Italy and Spain. T cells, B-cell-depleted T cells, or PBMCs supplied cDNA or gDNA.

Seattle enrolled patients during active infection and tracked them longitudinally. V shed 5 bases and J 1 base; nucleotides not matched to a gene: 6. Germline values: CDR1 ENHRY, CDR2 SYGVKD. The CDR3 sequence is 15 residues long. Authors' methods: Estimates of nucleated cell counts were drawn from the amplification of reference gene primers. TCRdb's table, derived via immunoSEQ multiplex PCR, lists solely in-frame clones and lacks some. The DNA was the basis for D and trimming; V, J and clone size are from that table. The data contain approximately 330,000 clones, around 90% of them singletons. The receptor's source is a man aged 25-40 years with COVID-19, enrolled during active disease. V is TRBV10-3 and J is TRBJ2-7, with 9 bases fitting TRBD1. Sample: peripheral blood. The CDR3 loop is CAISPGTGWSYEQYF. The CDR3 DNA is TGTGCCATCAGTCCAGGGACAGGGTGGTCCTACGAGCAGTACTTC.